The 3 T cell receptor beta chains presented below share a single source sample, sequenced in a study of technical replicates of blood from a handful of donors. The repertoire was sequenced with immunoSEQ multiplex PCR; TCRdb's copy has only in-frame clones and lacks some. Among 60,000 to 90,000 clones listed, approximately 97% were seen once. The sequencing input was T cells isolated from PBMCs. These receptors all come from a human donor in good health.

The V gene is TRBV11-3, the J gene TRBJ2-1; TRBD2 agrees at 7 bases. Germline V gives CDR1 SGHNT, CDR2 YENEEA. V shed 6 bases, J shed 8 bases, and the junction held 7 bases outside the gene matches. This CDR3 contains 13 residues. CDR3 nucleotide sequence: TGTGCCAGCAGTCCTAGCGGCGGTCATGAGCAGTTCTTC. This sequence encodes CASSPSGGHEQFF.

The chain joins TRBV5-1 to TRBJ2-3, with D possibly being TRBD2 (6 bases). Germline V gene sequence: CDR1 SGHRS, CDR2 YFSETQ. Trimming left V 1 base short and J 2 bases short, with 17 bases between. The length of the CDR3 is 17 residues. The CDR3 DNA reads as TGCGCCAGCAGCTTGTTCGCGGGAAGGGGAGACACAGATACGCAGTATTTT. This gives the protein CASSLFAGRGDTDTQYF. Full variable domain (rest looked up from reference TRBV5-1 and TRBJ2-3): KAGVTQTPRYLIKTRGQQVTLSCSPISGHRSVSWYQQTPGQGLQFLFEYFSETQRNKGNFPGRFSGRQFSNSRSEMNVSTLELGDSALYLCASSLFAGRGDTDTQYFGPGTRLTVL.

The chain has TRBV19 and TRBJ1-2, with unresolved D. The CDR3 consists of 12 residues. Trimming left V 5 bases short and J 6 bases short, with 10 bases between. Per germline, CDR1 LNHDA and CDR2 SQIVND (reference sequence). CDR3 sequence reads: CASSPGEHGYTF. CDR3 in DNA: TGTGCCAGTAGTCCTGGAGAGCATGGCTACACCTTC.